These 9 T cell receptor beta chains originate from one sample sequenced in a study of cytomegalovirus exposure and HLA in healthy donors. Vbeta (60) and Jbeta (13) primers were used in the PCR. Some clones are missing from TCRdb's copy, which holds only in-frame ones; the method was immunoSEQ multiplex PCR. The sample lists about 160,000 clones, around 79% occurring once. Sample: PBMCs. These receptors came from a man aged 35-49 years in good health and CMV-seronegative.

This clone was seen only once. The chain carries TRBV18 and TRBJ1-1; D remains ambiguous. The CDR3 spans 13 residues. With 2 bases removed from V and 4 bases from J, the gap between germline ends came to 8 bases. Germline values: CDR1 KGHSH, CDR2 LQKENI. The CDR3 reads CASSPAGSTEAFF. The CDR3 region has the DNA TGTGCCAGCTCACCAGCTGGGAGCACTGAAGCTTTCTTT.

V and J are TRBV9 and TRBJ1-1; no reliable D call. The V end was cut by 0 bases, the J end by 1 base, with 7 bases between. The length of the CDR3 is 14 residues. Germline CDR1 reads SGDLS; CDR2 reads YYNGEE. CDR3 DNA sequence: TGTGCCAGCAGCGTAGTGGAGGGGAACACTGAAGCTTTCTTT. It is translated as CASSVVEGNTEAFF. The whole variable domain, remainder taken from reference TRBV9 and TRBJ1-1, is DSGVTQTPKHLITATGQRVTLRCSPRSGDLSVYWYQQSLDQGLQFLIQYYNGEERAKGNILERFSAQQFPDLHSELNLSSLELGDSALYFCASSVVEGNTEAFFGQGTRLTVV.

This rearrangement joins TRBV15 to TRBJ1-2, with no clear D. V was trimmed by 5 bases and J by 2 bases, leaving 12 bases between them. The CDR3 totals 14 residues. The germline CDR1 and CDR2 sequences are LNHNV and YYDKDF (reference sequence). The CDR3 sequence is CATSSNWANYGYTF. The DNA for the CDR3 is TGTGCCACCAGCTCGAATTGGGCGAACTATGGCTACACCTTC.

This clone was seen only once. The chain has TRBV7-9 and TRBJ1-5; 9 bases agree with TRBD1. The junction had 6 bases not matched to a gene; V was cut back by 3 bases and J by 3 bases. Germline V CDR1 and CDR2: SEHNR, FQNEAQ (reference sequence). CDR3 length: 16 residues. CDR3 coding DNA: TGTGCCAGCAGCTTGGGACAGGGAGCATTCAATCAGCCCCAGCATTTT. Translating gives CASSLGQGAFNQPQHF.

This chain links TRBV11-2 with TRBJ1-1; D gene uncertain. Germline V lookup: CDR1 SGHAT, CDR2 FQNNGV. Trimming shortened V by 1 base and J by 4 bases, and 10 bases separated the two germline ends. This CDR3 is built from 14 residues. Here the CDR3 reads CASSLGFVRTEAFF. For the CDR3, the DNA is TGTGCCAGCAGCTTAGGTTTTGTCCGCACTGAAGCTTTCTTT.

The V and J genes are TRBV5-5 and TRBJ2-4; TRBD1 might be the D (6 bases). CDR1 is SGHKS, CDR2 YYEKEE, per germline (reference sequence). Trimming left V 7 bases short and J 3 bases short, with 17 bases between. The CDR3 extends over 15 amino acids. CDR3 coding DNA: TGTGCCAGCCCCGGCAGGGGAAGGGGCAAAAACATTCAGTACTTC. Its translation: CASPGRGRGKNIQYF.

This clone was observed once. The CDR3 reads CAWGQQGAAYGYTF. The CDR3, as DNA: TGTGCCTGGGGTCAACAGGGGGCGGCCTATGGCTACACCTTC. The chain uses TRBV30 and TRBJ1-2; TRBD1 matches at 9 bases. The germline V gene has CDR1 GTSNPN and CDR2 SVGIG (reference sequence). The junction had 8 bases not matched to a gene; V was cut back by 5 bases and J by 4 bases. This CDR3 contains 14 residues.

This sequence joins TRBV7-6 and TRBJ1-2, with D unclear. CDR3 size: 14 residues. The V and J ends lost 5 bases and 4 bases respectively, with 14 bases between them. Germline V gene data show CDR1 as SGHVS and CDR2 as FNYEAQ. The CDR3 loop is CASSPLRGFYGYTF. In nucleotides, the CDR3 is TGTGCCAGCAGCCCCTTGAGAGGATTCTATGGCTACACCTTC.

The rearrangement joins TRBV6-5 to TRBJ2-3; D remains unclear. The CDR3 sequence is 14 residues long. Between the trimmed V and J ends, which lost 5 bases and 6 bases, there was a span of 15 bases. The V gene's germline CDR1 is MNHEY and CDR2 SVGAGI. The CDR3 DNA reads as TGTGCCAGCAGTACTGAGCCCCGTTCGGATACGCAGTATTTT. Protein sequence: CASSTEPRSDTQYF.